Shown below are 31 T cell receptor beta chains from a single sample sequenced in a study of blood T cell repertoires in COVID-19 (dated by TCRdb to 2019 to 2021). To prepare the library, the immunoSEQ multiplex PCR assay was applied. Here the immuneACCESS table is served through TCRdb, limited to in-frame sequences with V and J called. Missing clones are a known gap in these copies; in checked studies unresolved V genes cover under half, and the rest lacks a known reason. For this sample the table gives 150,000 to 200,000 clones, of which 88% were detected only once. In total, the top ten clones hold around a quarter of the sample. Sequenced material: peripheral blood. The receptors were gathered from a man in his fifties or sixties with acute or convalescent COVID-19.

This chain uses TRBV3-1 (or the pseudogene TRBV3-2) with TRBJ2-5; D gene unclear. V lost 4 bases and J lost 5, with 8 bases in between. The CDR3 has 12 amino acids. Germline lookup yields CDR1 LGHDT and CDR2 YNNKEL (reference sequence). The CDR3 sequence: CASSRGTETQYF. The CDR3, as DNA: TGTGCCAGCAGCCGAGGAACCGAGACCCAGTACTTC.

The chain combines TRBV3-1 (or the pseudogene TRBV3-2) with TRBJ1-6; weak D call: TRBD1 (6 bases). The V gene lost 0 bases and the J gene lost 10 bases, with 10 bases spanning the gap. CDR1 and CDR2 from the germline V gene are LGHDT and YNNKEL (reference sequence). This CDR3 has 14 residues. The CDR3 nucleotides are TGTGCCAGCAGCCAAGAAGGGGGAAGATCACCCCTCCACTTT. Protein: CASSQEGGRSPLHF.

V and J are TRBV10-3 and TRBJ2-5; tentative D call: TRBD1 (6 bases). CDR3 length equals 15 residues. V was pared by 2 bases and J by 0 bases, with 10 bases between. The V gene's germline CDR1 is ENHRY and CDR2 SYGVKD. CDR3 sequence (DNA): TGTGCCATCAGTGAGGGACAGTTCAACCAAGAGACCCAGTACTTC. The encoded protein is CAISEGQFNQETQYF.

V and J are TRBV3-1 (or the pseudogene TRBV3-2) and TRBJ1-1; TRBD1 aligns across 7 bases. Germline V CDR1 and CDR2: LGHDT, YNNKEL (reference sequence). The CDR3 extends over 14 amino acids. The trim removed 1 base at V and 3 bases at J, leaving 2 bases unmatched. The CDR3 sequence is CASSQAGGYTEAFF. The CDR3 region has the DNA TGTGCCAGCAGCCAAGCAGGGGGATACACTGAAGCTTTCTTT.

The gene calls are TRBV2 and TRBJ1-5; unclear D gene. V lost 3 bases to trimming and J lost 4 bases, with 10 bases between them. The CDR3 length is 14 residues. Germline V gives CDR1 SNHLY, CDR2 FYNNEI. CDR3 DNA: TGTGCCAGCAGTGACCGCCAGGTAAATCAGCCCCAGCATTTT. Encoded protein: CASSDRQVNQPQHF.

The V gene is TRBV6-5, the J gene TRBJ2-1, with 11 bases matching TRBD2. Germline assignment: CDR1 MNHEY and CDR2 SVGAGI. J lost 4 bases, V lost 2 bases, and 1 base had no gene match. This CDR3 spans 15 amino acids. The CDR3 sequence is CASSYPSGGYNEQFF. The CDR3 DNA reads as TGTGCCAGCAGTTACCCTAGCGGGGGGTACAATGAGCAGTTCTTC.

CDR3 nucleotide sequence: TGTGCCAGCAGCCTCCGGGACAGGGAAAACACCATATATTTT. Protein sequence: CASSLRDRENTIYF. The chain is built from TRBV9 and TRBJ1-3, with 9 positions matching TRBD1. Per the germline V gene, CDR1 is SGDLS and CDR2 is YYNGEE. V lost 4 bases to trimming and J lost 6 bases; unmatched junction nucleotides: 5. The CDR3 spans 14 residues.

This chain connects TRBV7-2 to TRBJ1-1; 8 positions match TRBD1. The CDR3 loop spans 17 amino acids. Germline lookup yields CDR1 SGHTA and CDR2 FQGNSA. V trimming: 2 bases; J trimming: 3 bases; junction bases outside the gene matches: 11. For the CDR3, the DNA is TGTGCCAGCAGCTTAAGGTCCGCAGGGGGCTTTGACACTGAAGCTTTCTTT. It is translated as CASSLRSAGGFDTEAFF.

This clone was detected once. The chain links TRBV12-5 to TRBJ1-5; D is unresolved. V was trimmed by 0 bases and J by 3 bases, leaving 12 bases between them. The CDR3 covers 16 residues. Germline assignment: CDR1 LGHNT and CDR2 FRNRAP. The CDR3 DNA is TGTGCTAGTGGTTTGGTAGACGACAACGCCAATCAGCCCCAGCATTTT. As protein: CASGLVDDNANQPQHF.

The rearrangement uses TRBV12-5 and TRBJ2-2, with TRBD1 matching 9 bases. Per the germline V gene, CDR1 is LGHNT and CDR2 is FRNRAP. Germline trimming cut 5 bases from V and 4 bases from J; bases unmatched to any gene: 8. The CDR3 covers 16 residues. Here the CDR3 reads CASGDRDRVGTGELFF. The CDR3 region has the DNA TGTGCTAGTGGTGACCGGGACAGGGTAGGCACCGGGGAGCTGTTTTTT.

This chain links TRBV5-1 with TRBJ2-2; D possibly corresponds to TRBD2 (5 bases). The CDR3 runs 16 residues. Trimming stripped 0 bases from V and 4 bases from J, with 13 bases between. CDR1 and CDR2 (germline): SGHRS, YFSETQ. The CDR3 spells CASSLAASGGTGELFF. The CDR3, as DNA: TGCGCCAGCAGCTTGGCAGCCTCAGGAGGCACCGGGGAGCTGTTTTTT.

V usage is TRBV15 and J usage is TRBJ2-3; a weak D match, TRBD2 (5 bases). Germline CDR1 and CDR2: LNHNV and YYDKDF (reference sequence). Trimming took 1 base from V and 4 from J, leaving 9 bases between them. CDR3 size: 14 residues. CDR3 region: CATSRGQDSDTQYF. The CDR3 DNA is TGTGCCACCAGCAGAGGGCAGGACTCAGATACGCAGTATTTT.

The chain links TRBV27 to TRBJ2-1, with a possible D match to TRBD1 (5 bases). V gave up 4 bases and J gave up 6 bases, with 13 bases separating them. This CDR3 is 14 amino acids long. The germline V gene encodes CDR1 MNHEY and CDR2 SMNVEV (reference sequence). DNA for the CDR3: TGTGCCAGCAGTTACCCCGCAAGGGGCAATGAGCAGTTCTTC. It encodes CASSYPARGNEQFF.

The rearrangement uses TRBV4-1 and TRBJ1-2; 8 bases line up with TRBD1. The V gene's germline CDR1 is MGHRA and CDR2 YSYEKL. The CDR3 is 18 amino acids. Trimming at V came to 1 base and at J to 2 bases, leaving 12 bases not matched to a gene. The CDR3 here is CASSQVILGTGPNYGYTF. The CDR3 coding sequence is TGCGCCAGCAGCCAAGTCATACTTGGGACAGGCCCCAACTATGGCTACACCTTC.

The rearrangement joins TRBV3-1 (or the pseudogene TRBV3-2) to TRBJ2-5, with TRBD2 matching 11 bases. Per germline, CDR1 LGHDT and CDR2 YNNKEL (reference sequence). V gave up 0 bases and J gave up 4 bases; unmatched junction bases: 7. This CDR3 spans 17 amino acids. The CDR3 coding sequence is TGTGCCAGCAGCCAAGATCTGCTAGCGGGGGGACGAGAGACCCAGTACTTC. The encoded protein is CASSQDLLAGGRETQYF.

The chain uses TRBV6-5 and TRBJ1-1, with a possible D match to TRBD1 (6 bases). V gave up 4 bases and J gave up 1 base, with 10 bases separating them. CDR1 and CDR2 (germline): MNHEY, SVGAGI. This CDR3 comprises 14 residues. The CDR3: CASSSDRPNTEAFF. CDR3 sequence (DNA): TGTGCCAGCAGTTCAGACAGGCCGAACACTGAAGCTTTCTTT.

The chain carries TRBV9 and TRBJ2-7; D uncertain. Germline V gene data show CDR1 as SGDLS and CDR2 as YYNGEE. V lost 1 base to trimming and J lost 1 base, with 9 bases between them. The length of the CDR3 is 14 residues. CDR3 residues: CASSVSTASYEQYF. The DNA of the CDR3 is TGTGCCAGCAGCGTATCCACAGCTTCCTACGAGCAGTACTTC.

The chain couples TRBV5-4 to TRBJ2-3; possible D gene TRBD1, 7 bases. Trimming pared 0 bases from V and 3 bases from J, leaving 20 bases between. Germline values: CDR1 SGHNT, CDR2 YYREEE (reference sequence). The CDR3 runs 18 residues. The CDR3 reads CASSLDPGGLATTDTQYF. For the CDR3, the DNA is TGTGCCAGCAGCTTGGATCCAGGGGGACTTGCTACTACAGATACGCAGTATTTT.

This clone was detected only once. The rearrangement uses TRBV11-2 and TRBJ1-2; D gene uncertain. Trimming shortened V by 3 bases and J by 4 bases, and 6 bases separated the two germline ends. CDR3 length: 12 amino acids. CDR1 SGHAT and CDR2 FQNNGV come from the germline V gene. The DNA for the CDR3 is TGTGCCAGCAGCTTGGGCACCTATGGCTACACCTTC. It codes for CASSLGTYGYTF. Drawing the rest from reference TRBV11-2 and TRBJ1-2, the complete variable domain is EAGVAQSPRYKIIEKRQSVAFWCNPISGHATLYWYQQILGQGPKLLIQFQNNGVVDDSQLPKDRFSAERLKGVDSTLKIQPAKLEDSAVYLCASSLGTYGYTFGSGTRLTVV.

The V call is TRBV6-5, the J call TRBJ2-7; 10 bases align to TRBD1. Germline trimming cut 5 bases from V and 1 base from J; bases unmatched to any gene: 5. Germline lookup yields CDR1 MNHEY and CDR2 SVGAGI. CDR3 length: 15 residues. CDR3 sequence: CASSTWTGGSYEQYF. For the CDR3, the DNA is TGTGCCAGCAGTACCTGGACAGGGGGATCCTACGAGCAGTACTTC.

V usage is TRBV11-3 and J usage is TRBJ2-7; no reliable D call. CDR3 length: 11 amino acids. In germline, CDR1 is SGHNT, CDR2 YENEEA. V lost 5 bases to trimming and J lost 7 bases, with 9 bases between them. CDR3 nucleotides: TGTGCCAGCAGCCTCCTGGAGGAGCAGTACTTC. This codes for CASSLLEEQYF.

This clone was found once. The chain uses TRBV2 and TRBJ2-2; D possibly corresponds to TRBD2 (6 bases). This CDR3 contains 14 residues. V lost 6 bases and J 2 bases, leaving 10 bases between the germline ends. Germline V gene lookup returns CDR1 SNHLY and CDR2 FYNNEI. The CDR3: CASRGTANTGELFF. The CDR3 DNA reads TGTGCCAGCAGAGGGACTGCCAACACCGGGGAGCTGTTTTTT.

This chain connects TRBV11-3 to TRBJ2-7; 8 bases align to TRBD2. The CDR3 contains 15 residues. Per germline, CDR1 SGHNT and CDR2 YENEEA. The V gene end was trimmed by 5 bases and the J gene end by 6 bases; junction bases not matched to a gene: 12. The DNA for the CDR3 is TGTGCCAGCAGCCCATCGCACGGGGGGGCGGCCGAGCAGTACTTC. Protein product: CASSPSHGGAAEQYF.

The J gene is TRBJ2-2, the V gene TRBV7-6; 11 bases line up with TRBD2. V shed 3 bases, J shed 3 bases, and the junction held 0 bases outside the gene matches. The CDR3 runs to 15 residues. CDR1 and CDR2 (germline): SGHVS, FNYEAQ. The CDR3 sequence: CASSFSGGDTGELFF. CDR3 sequence (DNA): TGTGCCAGCAGCTTTAGCGGGGGGGACACCGGGGAGCTGTTTTTT.

This clone was detected only once. The V call is TRBV11-2, the J call TRBJ2-5; possible D gene TRBD2, 6 bases. This CDR3 has 14 amino acids. V was clipped by 1 base and J by 3 bases, with 9 bases between them. Germline V lookup: CDR1 SGHAT, CDR2 FQNNGV. The CDR3 bases are TGTGCCAGCAGCTTAGTAGGCGGGAAAGAGACCCAGTACTTC. This encodes CASSLVGGKETQYF.

J is TRBJ1-2 and V is TRBV5-1; no clear D. Trimming took off 1 base at V and 3 bases at J, with 19 bases between the two ends. The CDR3 runs 17 residues. Germline V gene lookup returns CDR1 SGHRS and CDR2 YFSETQ. CDR3 DNA sequence: TGCGCCAGCAGCTTGCGGAGGAGCCCCCCTACCGACTATGGCTACACCTTC. Protein: CASSLRRSPPTDYGYTF.

The gene calls are TRBV10-1 and TRBJ2-3; TRBD1 agrees at 9 bases. Germline V gene data show CDR1 as WNHNN and CDR2 as SYGVQD (reference sequence). CDR3 length: 23 residues. V dropped 0 bases and J dropped 2; count of bases not matched to a gene: 24. CDR3 residues: CASSESRKLTGTGRTLSTDTQYF. The CDR3 DNA is TGCGCCAGCAGTGAGTCGAGGAAACTCACCGGGACAGGGAGGACTCTTTCCACAGATACGCAGTATTTT.

The rearrangement links TRBV5-1 to TRBJ2-5, with 9 bases identical to TRBD1. The ends lost 4 bases at V and 4 bases at J; junction bases unmatched: 5. Germline CDR1 is SGHRS and CDR2 is YFSETQ. This CDR3 contains 14 residues. For the CDR3, the DNA is TGCGCCAGCAGCGGGACAGGGAATGGAGAGACCCAGTACTTC. This sequence encodes CASSGTGNGETQYF.

The rearrangement links TRBV11-2 to TRBJ2-7; D possibly corresponds to TRBD1 (6 bases). The CDR3 is made up of 13 amino acids. With 5 bases removed from V and 3 bases from J, the gap between germline ends came to 11 bases. Germline values: CDR1 SGHAT, CDR2 FQNNGV. CDR3 residues: CASSPGTIYEQYF. CDR3 DNA sequence: TGTGCCAGCAGCCCCGGGACAATCTACGAGCAGTACTTC.

This chain connects TRBV4-2 to TRBJ2-5; possible D gene TRBD2, 7 bases. The CDR3 consists of 15 residues. Germline V gene data show CDR1 as LGHNA and CDR2 as YNFKEQ. V was pared by 1 base and J by 4 bases, with 13 bases between. DNA for the CDR3: TGTGCCAGCAGCCAAGGGGGGGGCCTTCGAGAGACCCAGTACTTC. Protein product: CASSQGGGLRETQYF.

The chain combines TRBV9 with TRBJ1-4; D gene ambiguous. Germline V CDR1 and CDR2: SGDLS, YYNGEE. CDR3 length equals 15 residues. V was pared by 4 bases and J by 6 bases, with 16 bases between. The CDR3 coding sequence is TGTGCCAGCAGCAGTAGCTCGGGGTTGGATGAAAAACTGTTTTTT. It encodes CASSSSSGLDEKLFF.